These 31 T cell receptor beta chains share one sample of origin, sequenced in a study of blood T cell repertoires in COVID-19. The method was immunoSEQ multiplex PCR; TCRdb's version includes in-frame clones alone and lacks a portion of them. Among tens of thousands of clones listed, roughly 87% were seen once. Sequenced: peripheral blood. Receptors were obtained from a man in his fifties or sixties with acute or convalescent COVID-19.

The rearrangement links TRBV7-3 to TRBJ2-1; 10 bases are a match to TRBD2. Trimming removed 6 bases from V and 7 bases from J; junction bases left unmatched: 6. The germline V gene has CDR1 SGHTA and CDR2 FQGTGA. The CDR3 consists of 14 residues. This CDR3 reads CASRPSGGWNEQFF. For the CDR3, the DNA is TGTGCCAGCAGACCTAGCGGGGGTTGGAATGAGCAGTTCTTC.

Here the CDR3 reads CASSSPGWGNEKLFF. The DNA for the CDR3 is TGTGCCAGCAGTTCCCCGGGGTGGGGTAATGAAAAACTGTTTTTT. The chain combines TRBV6-5 with TRBJ1-4, with D hard to call. This CDR3 region has 15 residues. Between the trimmed V and J ends, which lost 4 bases and 4 bases, there was a span of 13 bases. Looked up from germline, CDR1 is MNHEY and CDR2 is SVGAGI.

V gene TRBV30 combines with J gene TRBJ2-4; TRBD1 might be the D (5 bases). The germline gives CDR1 GTSNPN, CDR2 SVGIG (reference sequence). This CDR3 comprises 13 residues. The ends were cut back, 1 base at V and 2 bases at J, with 6 bases in the middle. The CDR3 loop is CAWSEGSKNIQYF. The CDR3 bases are TGTGCCTGGAGTGAGGGGTCCAAAAACATTCAGTACTTC.

The chain recombines TRBV6-5 with TRBJ2-7, with TRBD1 identical over 7 bases. CDR3 length: 14 amino acids. Germline CDR1 and CDR2: MNHEY and SVGAGI. Trimming removed 2 bases from V and 4 bases from J; junction bases left unmatched: 5. The CDR3 DNA follows: TGTGCCAGCAGTTACCTTCAGGGACAGTACGAGCAGTACTTC. It specifies CASSYLQGQYEQYF.

The chain uses TRBV28 and TRBJ1-2; 7 bases fit TRBD1. The V and J ends lost 5 bases and 8 bases, in that order; junction bases with no gene match: 14. Germline loops: CDR1 MDHEN, CDR2 SYDVKM. This CDR3 region has 15 residues. CDR3 nucleotides: TGTGCCAGCAGTCCCGCCCAACAGGGGACGGGAGGCTACACCTTC. Its protein product is CASSPAQQGTGGYTF.

V gene TRBV27 combines with J gene TRBJ1-1, with D unclear. V dropped 8 bases and J dropped 4 bases, with 14 bases sitting between them. From germline, CDR1 is MNHEY and CDR2 SMNVEV (reference sequence). The CDR3 spans 13 residues. CDR3 coding DNA: TGTGCCAGCGGGCGGGGTGCTGGCACTGAAGCTTTCTTT. It is translated as CASGRGAGTEAFF.

This clone ranks as medium-sized. The rearrangement joins TRBV7-9 to TRBJ2-7, with D unresolved. V was clipped by 1 base and J by 5 bases, with 6 bases between them. The CDR3 runs to 12 residues. Germline V gene lookup returns CDR1 SEHNR and CDR2 FQNEAQ (reference sequence). CDR3 loop: CASSLVRDEQYF. The CDR3 region has the DNA TGTGCCAGCAGCTTAGTCCGGGACGAGCAGTACTTC.

The V gene is TRBV9, the J gene TRBJ2-3; tentatively, D is TRBD2 (6 bases). The CDR3 has 18 amino acids. Germline assignment: CDR1 SGDLS and CDR2 YYNGEE. The V and J ends lost 0 bases and 1 base respectively, with 18 bases between them. The DNA of the CDR3 is TGTGCCAGCAGCGTAGTCGCCCGTAGGTGGGGGGGCACAGATACGCAGTATTTT. Translation gives CASSVVARRWGGTDTQYF.

This chain connects TRBV19 to TRBJ1-5; 11 bases match TRBD1. J was trimmed by 2 bases and V by 3 bases; bases with no gene match: 9. The CDR3 is 18 amino acids. The germline CDR1 and CDR2 sequences are LNHDA and SQIVND (reference sequence). Here the CDR3 reads CASSMRTGGVGGNQPQHF. In DNA form, the CDR3 reads TGTGCCAGTAGTATGAGGACAGGGGGCGTGGGAGGCAATCAGCCCCAGCATTTT.

The chain carries TRBV24-1 and TRBJ2-5; weak D call: TRBD1 (5 bases). V was cut by 9 bases and J by 4 bases, with 8 bases left in between. This CDR3 is built from 11 residues. Germline values: CDR1 KGHDR, CDR2 SFDVKD. The CDR3 protein is CATGQGETQYF. The CDR3 DNA sequence: TGTGCCACCGGCCAGGGAGAGACCCAGTACTTC.

This clone has a single count. In DNA, the CDR3 is TGTGCCAGCAGCCAAGAACGGGGACAGGGCACTGAAGCTTTCTTT. It encodes CASSQERGQGTEAFF. The chain has TRBV4-2 and TRBJ1-1, with 9 bases that match TRBD1. The CDR3 consists of 15 residues. Germline CDR1 and CDR2: LGHNA and YNFKEQ. The V and J ends lost 0 bases and 4 bases, in that order; junction bases with no gene match: 3.

The genes are TRBV27 and TRBJ1-5; no clear D gene. Trimming left V 4 bases short and J 4 bases short, with 5 bases between. CDR3 length: 12 residues. Germline V CDR1 and CDR2: MNHEY, SMNVEV (reference sequence). This chain's CDR3 is CASSSLNQPQHF. CDR3 in DNA: TGTGCCAGCAGTTCCCTAAATCAGCCCCAGCATTTT.

The chain has TRBV5-1 and TRBJ2-7, with TRBD1 identical over 10 bases. Trimming at V came to 5 bases and at J to 6 bases, leaving 14 bases not matched to a gene. Germline V lookup: CDR1 SGHRS, CDR2 YFSETQ. CDR3 size: 16 residues. CDR3: CASSQQPDRGLSEQYF. The CDR3 DNA sequence: TGCGCCAGCAGTCAACAACCCGACAGGGGGCTTAGCGAGCAGTACTTC. Based on the CDR3 plus reference TRBV5-1 and TRBJ2-7, the full variable domain is KAGVTQTPRYLIKTRGQQVTLSCSPISGHRSVSWYQQTPGQGLQFLFEYFSETQRNKGNFPGRFSGRQFSNSRSEMNVSTLELGDSALYLCASSQQPDRGLSEQYFGPGTRLTVT.

The chain employs TRBV29-1 and TRBJ2-7, with a tentative D call TRBD2 (5 bases). Germline lookup yields CDR1 SQVTM and CDR2 ANQGSEA. This CDR3 contains 14 residues. V lost 1 base to trimming and J lost 0 bases, with 10 bases between them. The CDR3 coding sequence is TGCAGCGTTGAAGGTGACGGAGGCTCCTACGAGCAGTACTTC. Translated: CSVEGDGGSYEQYF.

The rearrangement links TRBV18 to TRBJ1-3, with 9 nucleotides matching TRBD1. CDR3 length: 14 amino acids. The V gene's germline CDR1 is KGHSH and CDR2 LQKENI. The ends lost 3 bases at V and 6 bases at J; junction bases unmatched: 3. The CDR3 loop reads CASSPDRGENTIYF. The CDR3 nucleotides are TGTGCCAGCTCACCGGACAGGGGTGAAAACACCATATATTTT.

The rearrangement uses TRBV10-2 and TRBJ1-5, with D possibly being TRBD1 (5 bases). The CDR3 covers 13 residues. The V gene's germline CDR1 is WSHSY and CDR2 SAAADI. Between the trimmed V and J ends, which lost 0 bases and 12 bases, there was a span of 12 bases. CDR3 nucleotides: TGCGCCAGCAGTGAGTCCGGGGACTTTAACCAGCATTTT. This translates into CASSESGDFNQHF.

The V gene is TRBV30, the J gene TRBJ1-1, with no clear D. Trimming removed 3 bases at V and 1 base at J, with 6 bases between. Germline CDR1 and CDR2: GTSNPN and SVGIG (reference sequence). CDR3 length equals 12 residues. The CDR3 sequence is CAWREPNTEAFF. CDR3 DNA: TGTGCCTGGAGGGAGCCGAACACTGAAGCTTTCTTT.

In the case of this clone: The sample holds other DNA sequences that translate to the same CDR3. The genes are TRBV10-3 and TRBJ1-4; weak D call: TRBD1 (5 bases). Germline CDR1 and CDR2: ENHRY and SYGVKD. CDR3 length equals 12 residues. The V and J ends lost 8 bases and 7 bases respectively, with 11 bases between them. CDR3 in DNA: TGTGCCATCGGGGCGGGGGGTGAAAAACTGTTTTTT. Translation: CAIGAGGEKLFF.

The genes are TRBV7-9 and TRBJ2-5, with 11 bases lining up with TRBD1. This CDR3 is built from 14 residues. Germline V gene data show CDR1 as SEHNR and CDR2 as FQNEAQ (reference sequence). The V segment lost 5 bases and the J segment 2 bases; nucleotides outside the gene matches: 1. Here the CDR3 reads CASSRDRGQETQYF. CDR3 DNA: TGTGCCAGCAGCCGGGACAGGGGGCAAGAGACCCAGTACTTC. The complete variable domain, with remaining parts taken from reference TRBV7-9 and TRBJ2-5, reads DTGVSQNPRHKITKRGQNVTFRCDPISEHNRLYWYRQTLGQGPEFLTYFQNEAQLEKSRLLSDRFSAERPKGSFSTLEIQRTEQGDSAMYLCASSRDRGQETQYFGPGTRLLVL.

V usage is TRBV18 and J usage is TRBJ2-5, with 7 bases lining up with TRBD1. This CDR3 is built from 14 residues. V shed 3 bases, J shed 4 bases, and the junction held 5 bases outside the gene matches. In germline, CDR1 is KGHSH, CDR2 LQKENI. In DNA form, the CDR3 reads TGTGCCAGCTCACCGTACCGGGACAGAGAGACCCAGTACTTC. Translating gives CASSPYRDRETQYF.

The V gene is TRBV29-1, the J gene TRBJ1-1; tentative D call: TRBD1 (5 bases). Trimming cost V 5 bases and J 4 bases, with 11 bases left between them. The CDR3 has 12 amino acids. Germline assignment: CDR1 SQVTM and CDR2 ANQGSEA. CDR3 residues: CSVTGGGTEAFF. Here the CDR3 DNA reads TGCAGCGTTACGGGGGGAGGCACTGAAGCTTTCTTT.

This clone was seen a few times. The chain combines TRBV7-9 with TRBJ2-1, with D possibly being TRBD2 (5 bases). Per germline, CDR1 SEHNR and CDR2 FQNEAQ (reference sequence). This CDR3 is built from 13 residues. Between the trimmed V and J ends, which lost 5 bases and 9 bases, there was a span of 14 bases. Written as DNA, the CDR3 is TGTGCCAGCAGCACTAGGTCATTGGCTGAGCAGTTCTTC. Amino acids: CASSTRSLAEQFF. Based on the CDR3 plus reference TRBV7-9 and TRBJ2-1, the full variable domain is DTGVSQNPRHKITKRGQNVTFRCDPISEHNRLYWYRQTLGQGPEFLTYFQNEAQLEKSRLLSDRFSAERPKGSFSTLEIQRTEQGDSAMYLCASSTRSLAEQFFGPGTRLTVL.

The V gene is TRBV4-1, the J gene TRBJ2-1, with TRBD1 matching 8 bases. Germline assignment: CDR1 MGHRA and CDR2 YSYEKL. The CDR3 consists of 13 residues. The V gene end was trimmed by 6 bases and the J gene end by 5 bases; junction bases not matched to a gene: 3. CDR3 sequence: CASRPTGDNEQFF. CDR3 sequence (DNA): TGCGCCAGCAGGCCGACAGGGGACAATGAGCAGTTCTTC.

The genes are TRBV24-1 and TRBJ1-5; 7 positions match TRBD1. Trimming removed 6 bases from V and 5 bases from J; junction bases left unmatched: 6. There are 14 residues in the CDR3. Per germline, CDR1 KGHDR and CDR2 SFDVKD. The CDR3 is CATSRQGGDQPQHF. In DNA form, the CDR3 reads TGTGCCACCAGTAGACAGGGCGGGGATCAGCCCCAGCATTTT.

This clone was detected once. This sequence joins TRBV3-1 (or the pseudogene TRBV3-2) and TRBJ2-7; 10 bases line up with TRBD2. The CDR3 runs to 15 residues. Germline V gene lookup returns CDR1 LGHDT and CDR2 YNNKEL (reference sequence). With V trimmed by 1 base and J by 9 bases, 9 bases remained unmatched. The DNA for the CDR3 is TGTGCCAGCAGCCAAGCCGGGACTAGCGTTGTGGGGCAGTACTTC. Translation gives CASSQAGTSVVGQYF.

CDR3: CASAEVDSYGYTF. The CDR3 DNA reads as TGTGCCAGCGCTGAGGTTGACAGCTATGGCTACACCTTC. The chain carries TRBV27 and TRBJ1-2; D might be TRBD1 (5 bases). Germline CDR1 MNHEY, CDR2 SMNVEV (reference sequence). There are 13 residues in the CDR3. V lost 8 bases to trimming and J lost 4 bases, with 14 bases between them.

This chain links TRBV5-1 with TRBJ2-3, with D tentatively TRBD1 (5 bases). The CDR3 runs to 16 residues. V lost 5 bases and J 2 bases, leaving 18 bases between the germline ends. The V gene's germline CDR1 is SGHRS and CDR2 YFSETQ. The CDR3 nucleotides are TGCGCCAGCAGTCTTGGGGCAGGAAGTTACACAGATACGCAGTATTTT. This translates into CASSLGAGSYTDTQYF. The variable domain in full, with the rest retrieved from reference TRBV5-1 and TRBJ2-3, is KAGVTQTPRYLIKTRGQQVTLSCSPISGHRSVSWYQQTPGQGLQFLFEYFSETQRNKGNFPGRFSGRQFSNSRSEMNVSTLELGDSALYLCASSLGAGSYTDTQYFGPGTRLTVL.

V is TRBV2 and J is TRBJ2-7; no clear D gene. The V and J ends lost 7 bases and 4 bases respectively, with 17 bases between them. Germline lookup yields CDR1 SNHLY and CDR2 FYNNEI. The CDR3 has 14 amino acids. CDR3 sequence reads: CASNRGGDFYEQYF. CDR3 in DNA: TGTGCCAGCAACCGTGGCGGCGATTTTTACGAGCAGTACTTC.

This sequence joins TRBV5-1 and TRBJ1-1; perhaps TRBD1 as D (6 bases). The CDR3 is 18 amino acids. V was cut by 1 base and J by 1 base, with 20 bases left in between. CDR1 and CDR2 (germline): SGHRS, YFSETQ. CDR3 in DNA: TGCGCCAGCAGCTTGAGAACTCGGACAGTCTTCCAGAACACTGAAGCTTTCTTT. Its protein product is CASSLRTRTVFQNTEAFF.

The chain employs TRBV7-9 and TRBJ2-7, with D possibly being TRBD2 (7 bases). The CDR3 consists of 15 residues. Trimming removed 6 bases from V and 4 bases from J, with 19 bases in between. Germline CDR1 is SEHNR and CDR2 is FQNEAQ (reference sequence). For the CDR3, the DNA is TGTGCCAGCAGTCAAAAGGGGGGGCAATCATACGAGCAGTACTTC. Amino acids: CASSQKGGQSYEQYF.

A note on this clone: Other DNA sequences in this specimen translate into the identical CDR3. The CDR3 nucleotides are TGTGCCAGCAGCCTCGGGACAGGGAATCAGCCCCAGCATTTT. It is translated as CASSLGTGNQPQHF. The rearrangement joins TRBV7-9 to TRBJ1-5; 9 bases map to TRBD1. The CDR3 is 14 amino acids. In germline, CDR1 is SEHNR, CDR2 FQNEAQ (reference sequence). V gave up 5 bases and J gave up 4 bases; unmatched junction bases: 3.